This T cell receptor beta chain was profiled in a study of cytomegalovirus exposure and HLA in healthy donors. Study information: Later analysis reported that the approximately 120 validation repertoires shared the platform of the approximately 670 first-cohort repertoires.

On this clone: Its antigen is unknown.

Study-level findings and limits: Reported results showed that the classifier diagnosed cytomegalovirus status with high specificity and sensitivity. In vitro assays verified that three CMV-associated chains recognized CMV antigens specifically.

Assay used: immunoSEQ multiplex PCR; TCRdb lists only in-frame clones, some missing. The data contain some 190,000 clones, approximately 89% of them seen just once; the ten biggest clones take up around 7.2%. CDR1 and CDR2 from the germline V gene are MGHRA and YSYEKL. This CDR3 has 15 residues. The V and J ends lost 2 bases and 5 bases respectively, with 12 bases between them. A roughly 120-subject validation cohort, separate from the approximately 690-subject first cohort, supplied the donors. Sequenced input: PBMCs. The chain combines TRBV4-1 with TRBJ1-4; D ambiguous. This TCR was sampled from a man aged 25-45 years in good health and CMV-seropositive. The CDR3 DNA reads TGCGCCAGCAGCCAACTACAGAACCCGAATGAAAAACTGTTTTTT. Its protein is CASSQLQNPNEKLFF.